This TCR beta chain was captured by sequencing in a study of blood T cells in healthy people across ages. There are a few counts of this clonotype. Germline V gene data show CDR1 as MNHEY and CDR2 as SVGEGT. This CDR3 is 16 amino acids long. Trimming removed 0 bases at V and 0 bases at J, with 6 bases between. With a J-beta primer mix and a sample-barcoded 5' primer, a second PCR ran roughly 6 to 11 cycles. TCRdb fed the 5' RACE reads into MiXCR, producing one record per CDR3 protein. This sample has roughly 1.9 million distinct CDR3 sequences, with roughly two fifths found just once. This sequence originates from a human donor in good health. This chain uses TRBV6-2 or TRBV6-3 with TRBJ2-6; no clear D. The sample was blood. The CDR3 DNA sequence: TGTGCCAGCAGTTACTCAGGGTCCTCTGGGGCCAACGTCCTGACTTTC. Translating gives CASSYSGSSGANVLTF.